This TCR beta chain was found in a study of regulatory T cells in long-lasting Graves disease. Building the TCR beta libraries relied on iRepertoire HTBI primers, and CDR3 regions underwent Arm-PCR. Via MiXCR, TCRdb re-called the multiplex PCR reads, giving one row per CDR3 protein. The profile shows over 300,000 distinct CDR3 sequences, roughly a sixth of them singletons. Time point given: newly diagnosed GD, antithyroid drugs for less than 3 months. Extracted PBMC RNA gave rise to the TCR library. The CDR3 extends over 14 amino acids. Trimming pared 5 bases from V and 2 bases from J, leaving 12 bases between. The germline CDR1 and CDR2 sequences are SGHTA and FQGNSA.

The material sequenced was peripheral blood mononuclear cells (PBMCs), taken at new diagnosis, from a patient treated with antithyroid drugs. The clonotype was recovered from a female donor with Graves disease. V usage is TRBV7-2 and J usage is TRBJ1-2; tentatively, D is TRBD1 (5 bases). CDR3 DNA: TGTGCCAGCAGCGCAAGCCGGGACAACTATGGCTACACCTTC. Amino acid sequence: CASSASRDNYGYTF.